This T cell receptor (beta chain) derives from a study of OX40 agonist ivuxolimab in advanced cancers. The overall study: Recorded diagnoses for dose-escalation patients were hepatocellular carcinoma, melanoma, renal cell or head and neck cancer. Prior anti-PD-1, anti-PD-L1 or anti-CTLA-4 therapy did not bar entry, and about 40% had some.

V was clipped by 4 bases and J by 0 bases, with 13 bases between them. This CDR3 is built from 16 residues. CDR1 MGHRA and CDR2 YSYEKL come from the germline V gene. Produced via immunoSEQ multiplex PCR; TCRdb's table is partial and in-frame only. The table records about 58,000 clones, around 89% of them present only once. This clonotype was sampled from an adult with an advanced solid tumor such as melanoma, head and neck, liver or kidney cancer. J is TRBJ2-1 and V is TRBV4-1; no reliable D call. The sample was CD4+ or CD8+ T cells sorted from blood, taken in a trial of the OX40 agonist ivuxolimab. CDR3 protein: CASSRSPLSSYNEQFF. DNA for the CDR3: TGCGCCAGCAGCCGCTCCCCCTTAAGCTCCTACAATGAGCAGTTCTTC.